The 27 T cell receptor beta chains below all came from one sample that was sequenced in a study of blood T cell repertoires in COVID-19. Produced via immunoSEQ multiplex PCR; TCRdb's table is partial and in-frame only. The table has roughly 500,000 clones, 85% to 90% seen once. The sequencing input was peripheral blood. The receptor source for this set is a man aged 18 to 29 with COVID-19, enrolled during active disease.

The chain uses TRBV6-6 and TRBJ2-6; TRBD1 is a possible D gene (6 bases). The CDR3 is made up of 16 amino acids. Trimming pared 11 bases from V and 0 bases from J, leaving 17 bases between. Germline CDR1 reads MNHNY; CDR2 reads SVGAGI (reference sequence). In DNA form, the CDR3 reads TGTGCCTCCGGGACACCCGCCCTCTCTGGGGCCAACGTCCTGACTTTC. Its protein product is CASGTPALSGANVLTF.

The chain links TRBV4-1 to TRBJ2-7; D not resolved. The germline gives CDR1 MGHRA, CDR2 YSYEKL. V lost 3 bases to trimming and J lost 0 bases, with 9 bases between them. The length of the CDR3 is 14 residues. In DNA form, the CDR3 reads TGCGCCAGCAGCCATACAGACGGCTCCTACGAGCAGTACTTC. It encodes CASSHTDGSYEQYF.

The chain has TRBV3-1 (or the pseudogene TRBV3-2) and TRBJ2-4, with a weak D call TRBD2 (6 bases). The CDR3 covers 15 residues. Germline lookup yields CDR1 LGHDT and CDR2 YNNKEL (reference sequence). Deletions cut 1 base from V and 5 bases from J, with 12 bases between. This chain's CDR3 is CASSQVGGGENIQYF. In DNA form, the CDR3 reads TGTGCCAGCAGCCAAGTGGGTGGAGGGGAAAACATTCAGTACTTC.

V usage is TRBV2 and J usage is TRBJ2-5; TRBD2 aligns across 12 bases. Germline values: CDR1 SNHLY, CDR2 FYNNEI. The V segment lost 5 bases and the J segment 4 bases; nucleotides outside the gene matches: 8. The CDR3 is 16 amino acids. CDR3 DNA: TGTGCCAGCAGTCGCCCTCTAGCGGGGGGGCTAGAGACCCAGTACTTC. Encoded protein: CASSRPLAGGLETQYF.

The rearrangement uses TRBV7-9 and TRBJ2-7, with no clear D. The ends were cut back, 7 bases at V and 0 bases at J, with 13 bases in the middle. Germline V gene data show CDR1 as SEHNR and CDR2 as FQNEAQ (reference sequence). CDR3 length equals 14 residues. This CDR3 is CASTRDRSSYEQYF. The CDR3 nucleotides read TGTGCCAGCACGCGCGACCGGAGCTCCTACGAGCAGTACTTC.

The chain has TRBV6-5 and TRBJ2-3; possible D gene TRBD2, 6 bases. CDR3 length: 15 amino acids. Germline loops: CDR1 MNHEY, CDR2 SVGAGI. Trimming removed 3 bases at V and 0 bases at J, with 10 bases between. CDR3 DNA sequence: TGTGCCAGCAGTTATGGGGACTTTAGCACAGATACGCAGTATTTT. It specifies CASSYGDFSTDTQYF.

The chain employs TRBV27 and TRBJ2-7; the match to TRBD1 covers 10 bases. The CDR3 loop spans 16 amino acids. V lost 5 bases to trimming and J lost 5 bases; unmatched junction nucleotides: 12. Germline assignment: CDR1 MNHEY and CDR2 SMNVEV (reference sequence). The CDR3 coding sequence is TGTGCCAGCAGTCGGGCTCCCGGGACAGGGGCTGACGAGCAGTACTTC. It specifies CASSRAPGTGADEQYF.

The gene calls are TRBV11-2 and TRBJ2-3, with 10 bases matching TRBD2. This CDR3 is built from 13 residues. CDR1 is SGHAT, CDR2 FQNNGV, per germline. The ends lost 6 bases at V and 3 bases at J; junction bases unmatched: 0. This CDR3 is CASRGLATDTQYF. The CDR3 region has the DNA TGTGCCAGCAGGGGACTAGCGACAGATACGCAGTATTTT.

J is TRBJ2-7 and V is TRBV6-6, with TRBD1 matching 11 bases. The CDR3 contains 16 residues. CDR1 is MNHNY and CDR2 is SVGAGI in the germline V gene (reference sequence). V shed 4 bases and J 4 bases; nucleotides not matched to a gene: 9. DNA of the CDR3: TGTGCCAGCAGTTCCGTGGGACAGGGGGGAGCGTACGAGCAGTACTTC. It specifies CASSSVGQGGAYEQYF.

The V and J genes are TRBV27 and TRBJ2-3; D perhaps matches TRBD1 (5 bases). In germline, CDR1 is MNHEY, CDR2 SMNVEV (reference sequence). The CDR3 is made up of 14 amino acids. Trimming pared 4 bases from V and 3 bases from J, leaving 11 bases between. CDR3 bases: TGTGCCAGCAGTTACCAGGGAAGAACAGATACGCAGTATTTT. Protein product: CASSYQGRTDTQYF.

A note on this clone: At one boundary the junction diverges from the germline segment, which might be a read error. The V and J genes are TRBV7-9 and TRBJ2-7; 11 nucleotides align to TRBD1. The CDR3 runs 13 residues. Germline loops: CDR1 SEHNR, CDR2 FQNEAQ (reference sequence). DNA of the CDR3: TGTGCCAGCAGCCCAGTTACGGACAGGGGGCCCATCTTC. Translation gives CASSPVTDRGPIF. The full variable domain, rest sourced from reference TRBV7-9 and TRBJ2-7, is DTGVSQNPRHKITKRGQNVTFRCDPISEHNRLYWYRQTLGQGPEFLTYFQNEAQLEKSRLLSDRFSAERPKGSFSTLEIQRTEQGDSAMYLCASSPVTDRGPIFGPGTRLTVT.

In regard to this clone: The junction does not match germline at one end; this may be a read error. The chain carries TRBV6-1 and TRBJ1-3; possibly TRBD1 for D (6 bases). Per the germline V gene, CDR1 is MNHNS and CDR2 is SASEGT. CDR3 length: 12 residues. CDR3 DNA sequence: TGTGCCAGCAGTGAGTGGCTGGGACAAGTGCATTTT. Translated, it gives CASSEWLGQVHF.

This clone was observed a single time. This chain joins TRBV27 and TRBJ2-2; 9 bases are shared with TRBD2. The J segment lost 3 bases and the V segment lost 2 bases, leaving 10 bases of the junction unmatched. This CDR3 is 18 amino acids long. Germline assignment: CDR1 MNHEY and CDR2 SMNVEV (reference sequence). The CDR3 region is CASSLVAGAPGYTGELFF. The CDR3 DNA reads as TGTGCCAGCAGTTTAGTAGCGGGGGCCCCGGGGTACACCGGGGAGCTGTTTTTT.

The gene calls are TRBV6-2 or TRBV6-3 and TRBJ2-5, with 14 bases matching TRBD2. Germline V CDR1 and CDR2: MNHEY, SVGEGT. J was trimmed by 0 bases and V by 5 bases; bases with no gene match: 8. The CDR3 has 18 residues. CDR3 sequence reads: CASSDTRTSGGNQETQYF. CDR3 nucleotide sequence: TGTGCCAGCAGTGACACCAGGACTAGCGGGGGGAACCAAGAGACCCAGTACTTC.

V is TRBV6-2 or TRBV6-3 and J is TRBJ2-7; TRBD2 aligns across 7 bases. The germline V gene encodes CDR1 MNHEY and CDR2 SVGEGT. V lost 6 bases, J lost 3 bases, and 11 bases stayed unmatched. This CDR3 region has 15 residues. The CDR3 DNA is TGTGCCAGCAGCTCCTACCACGGGACTAACTACGAGCAGTACTTC. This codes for CASSSYHGTNYEQYF.

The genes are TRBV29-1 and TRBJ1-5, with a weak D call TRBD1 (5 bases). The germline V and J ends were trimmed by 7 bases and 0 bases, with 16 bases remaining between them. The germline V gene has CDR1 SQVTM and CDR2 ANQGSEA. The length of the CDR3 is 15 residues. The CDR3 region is CSGRDGYYSNQPQHF. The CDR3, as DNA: TGCAGCGGGCGGGACGGATACTATAGCAATCAGCCCCAGCATTTT.

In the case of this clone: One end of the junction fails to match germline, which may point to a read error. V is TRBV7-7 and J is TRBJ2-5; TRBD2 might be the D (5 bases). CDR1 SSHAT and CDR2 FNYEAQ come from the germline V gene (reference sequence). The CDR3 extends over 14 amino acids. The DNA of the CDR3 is TGTGCTAGCAGCGCGGGCCCCGACCAAGAGACCCAGTACTTC. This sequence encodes CASSAGPDQETQYF.

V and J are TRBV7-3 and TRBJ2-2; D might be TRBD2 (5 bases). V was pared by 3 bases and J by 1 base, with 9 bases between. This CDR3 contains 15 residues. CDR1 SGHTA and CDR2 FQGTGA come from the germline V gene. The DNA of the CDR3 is TGTGCCAGCAGCTTCCAAGGAGGGAACACCGGGGAGCTGTTTTTT. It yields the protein CASSFQGGNTGELFF. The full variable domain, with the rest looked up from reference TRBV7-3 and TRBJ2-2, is GAGVSQTPSNKVTEKGKYVELRCDPISGHTALYWYRQSLGQGPEFLIYFQGTGAADDSGLPNDRFFAVRPEGSVSTLKIQRTERGDSAVYLCASSFQGGNTGELFFGEGSRLTVL.

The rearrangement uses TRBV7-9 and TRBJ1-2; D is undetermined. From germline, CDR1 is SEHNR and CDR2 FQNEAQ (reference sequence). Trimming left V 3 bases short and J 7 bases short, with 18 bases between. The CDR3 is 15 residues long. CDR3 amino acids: CASSFHQPRGSGYTF. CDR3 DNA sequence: TGTGCCAGCAGCTTTCACCAGCCCCGAGGTAGTGGCTACACCTTC. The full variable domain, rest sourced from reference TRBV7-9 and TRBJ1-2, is DTGVSQNPRHKITKRGQNVTFRCDPISEHNRLYWYRQTLGQGPEFLTYFQNEAQLEKSRLLSDRFSAERPKGSFSTLEIQRTEQGDSAMYLCASSFHQPRGSGYTFGSGTRLTVV.

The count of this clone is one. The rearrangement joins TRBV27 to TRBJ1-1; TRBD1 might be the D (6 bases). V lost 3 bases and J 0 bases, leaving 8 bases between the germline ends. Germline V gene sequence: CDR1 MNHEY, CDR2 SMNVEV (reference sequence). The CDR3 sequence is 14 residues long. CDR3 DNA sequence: TGTGCCAGCAGTTTTAGGGGGTTGAACACTGAAGCTTTCTTT. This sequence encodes CASSFRGLNTEAFF.

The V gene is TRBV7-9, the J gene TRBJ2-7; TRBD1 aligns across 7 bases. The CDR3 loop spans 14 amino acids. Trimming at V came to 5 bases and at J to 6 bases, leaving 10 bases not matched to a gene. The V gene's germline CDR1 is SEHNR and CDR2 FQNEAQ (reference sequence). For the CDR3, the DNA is TGTGCCAGCAGCCCGAGACAGGGTTTGGGCGAGCAGTACTTC. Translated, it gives CASSPRQGLGEQYF.

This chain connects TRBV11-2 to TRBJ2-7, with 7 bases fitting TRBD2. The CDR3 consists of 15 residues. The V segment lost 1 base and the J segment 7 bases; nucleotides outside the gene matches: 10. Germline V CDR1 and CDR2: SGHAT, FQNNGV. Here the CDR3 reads CASSLVGAGVGEQYF. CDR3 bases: TGTGCCAGCAGCTTAGTAGGGGCGGGAGTAGGGGAGCAGTACTTC.

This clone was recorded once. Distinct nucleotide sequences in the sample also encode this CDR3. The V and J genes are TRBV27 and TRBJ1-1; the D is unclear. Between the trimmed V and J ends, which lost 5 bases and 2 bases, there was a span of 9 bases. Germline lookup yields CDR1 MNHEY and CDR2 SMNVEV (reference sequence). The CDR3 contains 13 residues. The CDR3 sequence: CASSLTANTEAFF. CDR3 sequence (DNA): TGTGCCAGCAGTCTAACAGCAAACACTGAAGCTTTCTTT.

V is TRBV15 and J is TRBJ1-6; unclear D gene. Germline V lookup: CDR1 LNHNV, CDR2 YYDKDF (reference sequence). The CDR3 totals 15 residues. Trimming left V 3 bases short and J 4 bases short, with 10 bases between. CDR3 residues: CATSSAGAYNSPLHF. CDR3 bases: TGTGCCACCAGCAGCGCAGGCGCATATAATTCACCCCTCCACTTT.

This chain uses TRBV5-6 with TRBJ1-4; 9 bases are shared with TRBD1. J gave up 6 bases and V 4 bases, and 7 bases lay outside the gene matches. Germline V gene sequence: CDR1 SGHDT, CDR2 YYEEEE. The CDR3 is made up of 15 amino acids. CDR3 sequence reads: CASSPWDRVYEKLFF. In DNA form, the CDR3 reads TGTGCCAGCAGCCCCTGGGACAGGGTATATGAAAAACTGTTTTTT. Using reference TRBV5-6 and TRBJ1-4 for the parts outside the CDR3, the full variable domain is DAGVTQSPTHLIKTRGQQVTLRCSPKSGHDTVSWYQQALGQGPQFIFQYYEEEERQRGNFPDRFSGHQFPNYSSELNVNALLLGDSALYLCASSPWDRVYEKLFFGSGTQLSVL.

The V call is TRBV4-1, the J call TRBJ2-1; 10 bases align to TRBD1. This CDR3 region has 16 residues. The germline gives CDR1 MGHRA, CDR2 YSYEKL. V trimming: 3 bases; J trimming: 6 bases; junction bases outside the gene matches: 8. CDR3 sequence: CASSQAGDRGLNEQFF. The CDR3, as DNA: TGCGCCAGCAGCCAGGCGGGGGACAGGGGACTCAATGAGCAGTTCTTC.

The CDR3 reads CASSLAVTGGFGYTF. The CDR3 DNA reads as TGTGCCAGCAGCTTGGCCGTGACAGGGGGCTTTGGCTACACCTTC. The chain recombines TRBV5-5 with TRBJ1-2, with 10 bases matching TRBD1. There are 15 residues in the CDR3. V lost 0 bases, J lost 7 bases, and 6 bases stayed unmatched. Per the germline V gene, CDR1 is SGHKS and CDR2 is YYEKEE (reference sequence).